This TCR beta chain originates from a study of stem cell transplantation in POMP-related autoinflammatory disease. General study points: Unique TRB V-J gene pairings were limited in number in patients with PRAID.

Comment on this clone: Its target is unknown.

Assay used: immunoSEQ multiplex PCR; TCRdb lists only in-frame clones, some missing. This table has about 26,000 clones, 75% to 85% appearing once. PRAID featured immunodeficiency plus autoinflammation. V was clipped by 4 bases and J by 1 base, with 11 bases between them. From germline, CDR1 is KGHSH and CDR2 LQKENI. The CDR3 spans 15 residues. This receptor was identified in a human donor with POMP-related autoinflammation and immune dysregulation (PRAID). The sample here was CD4+ T cells from PBMCs, taken before stem cell transplantation. V is TRBV18 and J is TRBJ2-1; tentative D call: TRBD2 (6 bases). The CDR3 bases are TGTGCCAGCTCACAACGGGAGAGGTCCTACAATGAGCAGTTCTTC. It translates to CASSQRERSYNEQFF.